This TCR beta chain comes out of a study of blood T cell repertoires in COVID-19. This CDR3 is built from 14 residues. Germline assignment: CDR1 MNHEY and CDR2 SVGAGI. V lost 4 bases, J lost 7 bases, and 16 bases lay in between. Study processing details: Scientists estimated how many nucleated cells there were by amplifying reference gene primers. The table came from immunoSEQ multiplex PCR; TCRdb's copy has only in-frame clones and leaves some out. That table is the source of V, J and clone size, and D and trimming were worked out from the DNA. Of approximately 250,000 clones listed, 84% were seen once; the top ten hold 2% to 2.5%.

The sequence derives from a man aged 40-55 years who had recovered from COVID-19. Source material: peripheral blood. V and J are TRBV6-5 and TRBJ1-2, with D perhaps matching TRBD1 (5 bases). CDR3 protein: CASSSYARGTGYTF. The DNA of the CDR3 is TGTGCCAGCAGTTCCTACGCAAGGGGTACTGGCTACACCTTC.